A single sample is the source of the 10 T cell receptor beta chains below, sequenced in a study of blood T cell repertoires in COVID-19. Measured with immunoSEQ multiplex PCR; TCRdb has only the in-frame clones, and not every one. The sample contains fewer than 500,000 clones, around 91% of which appear only once. Sample: PBMCs or T cells enriched from blood (not recorded which). The receptor source for this set is a man in his thirties or forties who had recovered from COVID-19.

The gene calls are TRBV2 and TRBJ1-5, with D possibly TRBD1 on 5 matching bases. V lost 4 bases and J lost 0, with 10 bases in between. There are 15 residues in the CDR3. From germline, CDR1 is SNHLY and CDR2 FYNNEI. The CDR3 region has the DNA TGTGCCAGCAGTGGACAGTTTTATAGCAATCAGCCCCAGCATTTT. This encodes CASSGQFYSNQPQHF.

J is TRBJ1-5 and V is TRBV28, with TRBD1 matching 9 bases. Germline assignment: CDR1 MDHEN and CDR2 SYDVKM. The CDR3 covers 15 residues. The junction had 10 bases not matched to a gene; V was cut back by 6 bases and J by 7 bases. CDR3 in amino acids: CASRDVGQGSQPQHF. The CDR3 bases are TGTGCCAGCAGGGACGTAGGACAGGGGAGCCAGCCCCAGCATTTT.

Points on this clone: The same CDR3 can be traced to other DNA sequences in this sample. This rearrangement joins TRBV7-9 to TRBJ2-2; D not resolved. This CDR3 region has 11 residues. Germline V lookup: CDR1 SEHNR, CDR2 FQNEAQ (reference sequence). Trimming removed 6 bases at V and 5 bases at J, with 4 bases between. CDR3 residues: CASSRTGELFF. CDR3 DNA: TGTGCCAGCAGTCGGACCGGGGAGCTGTTTTTT.

The rearrangement uses TRBV7-8 and TRBJ1-1; possible D gene TRBD1, 5 bases. V shed 6 bases and J shed 3 bases, with 8 bases lying between them. The CDR3 spans 12 residues. Germline CDR1 SGHVS, CDR2 FQNEAQ. The DNA of the CDR3 is TGTGCCAGCAGTCCAGGGTACACTGAAGCTTTCTTT. Its translation: CASSPGYTEAFF.

The rearrangement joins TRBV10-3 to TRBJ2-5; D perhaps matches TRBD1 (6 bases). With 10 bases removed from V and 2 bases from J, the gap between germline ends came to 14 bases. Germline CDR1 ENHRY, CDR2 SYGVKD. CDR3 length: 13 amino acids. Written as DNA, the CDR3 is TGTGCCACCAACCCGGGACAACAAGAGACCCAGTACTTC. Translation gives CATNPGQQETQYF.

This clone was seen once. This sequence joins TRBV6-2 or TRBV6-3 and TRBJ2-1; no clear D gene. CDR1 MNHEY and CDR2 SVGEGT come from the germline V gene. The CDR3 has 14 residues. V dropped 0 bases and J dropped 10 bases, with 13 bases sitting between them. For the CDR3, the DNA is TGTGCCAGCAGTTACTCTACCTATCCCGGGGAGCAGTTCTTC. Translating gives CASSYSTYPGEQFF.

The J gene is TRBJ1-2, the V gene TRBV18; D is unresolved. The V gene lost 1 base and the J gene lost 8 bases, with 8 bases spanning the gap. Germline-derived CDR1 and CDR2 are KGHSH and LQKENI. This CDR3 has 12 residues. CDR3 in amino acids: CASSPQGDGYTF. The CDR3 nucleotides read TGTGCCAGCTCACCACAGGGAGACGGCTACACCTTC.

The J gene is TRBJ2-1, the V gene TRBV5-4; possible D gene TRBD2, 5 bases. This CDR3 is built from 13 residues. Trimming shortened V by 4 bases and J by 8 bases, and 13 bases separated the two germline ends. CDR1 and CDR2 from the germline V gene are SGHNT and YYREEE (reference sequence). CDR3 DNA: TGTGCCAGCAGCCCCTCAAGCGGCTATGAGCAGTTCTTC. Its protein is CASSPSSGYEQFF.

This chain links TRBV18 with TRBJ2-3; perhaps TRBD1 as D (5 bases). This CDR3 spans 14 amino acids. Trimming took off 6 bases at V and 4 bases at J, with 14 bases between the two ends. CDR1 is KGHSH, CDR2 LQKENI, per germline. CDR3 residues: CASSRDSNPDTQYF. CDR3 nucleotide sequence: TGTGCCAGCTCCCGCGACAGTAACCCAGATACGCAGTATTTT.

The J gene is TRBJ1-1, the V gene TRBV19; D perhaps matches TRBD1 (6 bases). Germline V gene lookup returns CDR1 LNHDA and CDR2 SQIVND (reference sequence). V was shortened by 1 base and J by 8 bases, with 11 bases between the two germline ends. CDR3 size: 13 residues. The CDR3 DNA sequence: TGTGCCAGTAGTATAGCTGGACAGCGCGAAGCTTTCTTT. Its translation: CASSIAGQREAFF.